These 28 T cell receptor beta chains came from one sample sequenced in a study of blood T cell repertoires in COVID-19. Assay: immunoSEQ multiplex PCR; the TCRdb copy retains only in-frame clones and omits some. Here the sample spans 70,000 or so clones, more than 90% being singletons. The sample consisted of peripheral blood. The origin of the receptors is a man in his fifties or sixties with acute or convalescent COVID-19.

This rearrangement joins TRBV29-1 to TRBJ2-3, with a weak D call TRBD1 (6 bases). Trimming removed 0 bases at V and 1 base at J, with 14 bases between. This CDR3 has 16 amino acids. CDR1 is SQVTM, CDR2 ANQGSEA, per germline. CDR3 residues: CSVEDRRYRGTDTQYF. The CDR3 DNA follows: TGCAGCGTTGAAGATCGTCGGTACAGGGGCACAGATACGCAGTATTTT.

This clone was picked up one time. The rearrangement joins TRBV29-1 to TRBJ1-4, with 10 bases lining up with TRBD1. Germline assignment: CDR1 SQVTM and CDR2 ANQGSEA. This CDR3 region has 14 residues. V shed 6 bases, J shed 6 bases, and the junction held 7 bases outside the gene matches. The CDR3 sequence is CSVLSGTGDEKLFF. CDR3 bases: TGCAGCGTCCTATCTGGGACAGGGGATGAAAAACTGTTTTTT.

The chain combines TRBV6-1 with TRBJ1-2; 8 bases align to TRBD1. Germline trimming cut 2 bases from V and 1 base from J; bases unmatched to any gene: 9. The germline CDR1 and CDR2 sequences are MNHNS and SASEGT. There are 17 residues in the CDR3. This CDR3 is CASSESQGAPSNYGYTF. Here the CDR3 DNA reads TGTGCCAGCAGTGAATCCCAGGGGGCCCCAAGTAACTATGGCTACACCTTC.

The CDR3 reads CASSPRTGLTGELFF. Here the CDR3 DNA reads TGTGCCAGCAGCCCTCGGACAGGACTCACCGGGGAGCTGTTTTTT. The V and J genes are TRBV7-9 and TRBJ2-2, with 7 bases aligning to TRBD1. Germline CDR1 reads SEHNR; CDR2 reads FQNEAQ (reference sequence). Unmatched junction bases numbered 7, after V lost 5 bases and J lost 4 bases. This CDR3 comprises 15 residues.

This clone was counted once. The chain joins TRBV25-1 to TRBJ1-4; TRBD1 matches at 10 bases. Trimming removed 6 bases from V and 8 bases from J; junction bases left unmatched: 3. The CDR3 extends over 13 amino acids. From germline, CDR1 is MGHDK and CDR2 SYGVNS. The CDR3 sequence is CASRGTGEEKLFF. CDR3 sequence (DNA): TGTGCCAGCAGAGGGACAGGGGAGGAAAAACTGTTTTTT. Combining the CDR3 with reference TRBV25-1 and TRBJ1-4 gives the whole variable domain EADIYQTPRYLVIGTGKKITLECSQTMGHDKMYWYQQDPGMELHLIHYSYGVNSTEKGDLSSESTVSRIRTEHFPLTLESARPSHTSQYLCASRGTGEEKLFFGSGTQLSVL.

The rearrangement links TRBV25-1 to TRBJ2-3; 13 bases agree with TRBD2. Germline values: CDR1 MGHDK, CDR2 SYGVNS. The CDR3 has 14 amino acids. The CDR3 region has the DNA TGTGCATCCGGGACTAGCGGGAAGGCAGATACGCAGTATTTT. This codes for CASGTSGKADTQYF.

CDR3 bases: TGTGCCAGCCACGACCGAGCGGCGAACACCGGGGAGCTGTTTTTT. It yields the protein CASHDRAANTGELFF. The chain has TRBV18 and TRBJ2-2, with D tentatively TRBD2 (5 bases). The CDR3 consists of 15 residues. From germline, CDR1 is KGHSH and CDR2 LQKENI. The ends were cut back, 8 bases at V and 0 bases at J, with 13 bases in the middle.

Only one count was recorded for this clone. V gene TRBV3-1 (or the pseudogene TRBV3-2) combines with J gene TRBJ1-1; a weak D match, TRBD1 (6 bases). V lost 4 bases to trimming and J lost 1 base, with 16 bases between them. The germline CDR1 and CDR2 sequences are LGHDT and YNNKEL (reference sequence). The CDR3 is made up of 16 amino acids. CDR3 DNA sequence: TGTGCCAGCAGCCTTCGAGGGGGGGGTGAGAACACTGAAGCTTTCTTT. Amino acid sequence: CASSLRGGGENTEAFF.

The chain employs TRBV19 and TRBJ2-7; 12 bases fit TRBD2. Germline V gene lookup returns CDR1 LNHDA and CDR2 SQIVND (reference sequence). The CDR3 is 16 residues long. Germline trimming cut 1 base from V and 2 bases from J; bases unmatched to any gene: 3. The CDR3 here is CASSIGGLAGTYEQYF. CDR3 coding DNA: TGTGCCAGTAGTATAGGGGGACTAGCGGGCACCTACGAGCAGTACTTC.

The chain recombines TRBV19 with TRBJ2-1; perhaps TRBD2 as D (6 bases). Germline lookup yields CDR1 LNHDA and CDR2 SQIVND (reference sequence). Trimming cost V 5 bases and J 3 bases, with 11 bases left between them. The CDR3 is made up of 14 amino acids. CDR3 DNA sequence: TGTGCCAGTAGTGGGAGCGGGTTCTACAATGAGCAGTTCTTC. Encoded protein: CASSGSGFYNEQFF.

CDR3: CAWSTGTGTRGNQPQHF. The CDR3, as DNA: TGTGCCTGGAGTACCGGGACAGGGACTCGGGGCAATCAGCCCCAGCATTTT. The rearrangement joins TRBV30 to TRBJ1-5; 9 bases align to TRBD1. The junction had 10 bases not matched to a gene; V was cut back by 2 bases and J by 2 bases. The CDR3 consists of 17 residues. Germline V gives CDR1 GTSNPN, CDR2 SVGIG (reference sequence).

This clone was found a few times. Other DNA sequences in this specimen translate into the identical CDR3. This chain uses TRBV7-3 with TRBJ2-2, with D possibly matching TRBD1 (5 bases). The germline V gene has CDR1 SGHTA and CDR2 FQGTGA. V shed 2 bases and J shed 1 base, with 5 bases lying between them. The CDR3 runs to 14 residues. Written as DNA, the CDR3 is TGTGCCAGCAGCTTACAGGGGAACACCGGGGAGCTGTTTTTT. Residues: CASSLQGNTGELFF.

This clone was picked up a small number of times. This rearrangement joins TRBV15 to TRBJ2-5, with 8 bases lining up with TRBD2. Germline CDR1 LNHNV, CDR2 YYDKDF (reference sequence). The CDR3 runs 13 residues. The trim removed 4 bases at V and 7 bases at J, leaving 5 bases unmatched. CDR3 DNA: TGTGCCACCAGCACGGGAGGGGTCGGGACCCAGTACTTC. It is translated as CATSTGGVGTQYF.

As DNA, the CDR3 is TGTGCCAGCAGCTTGGGGGGGCTCTCCTACAATGAGCAGTTCTTC. Translated, it gives CASSLGGLSYNEQFF. This chain uses TRBV5-4 with TRBJ2-1, with a tentative D call TRBD1 (6 bases). There are 15 residues in the CDR3. Germline V gene lookup returns CDR1 SGHNT and CDR2 YYREEE (reference sequence). The ends were cut back, 0 bases at V and 0 bases at J, with 7 bases in the middle. The complete variable domain, with remaining parts taken from reference TRBV5-4 and TRBJ2-1, reads ETGVTQSPTHLIKTRGQQVTLRCSSQSGHNTVSWYQQALGQGPQFIFQYYREEENGRGNFPPRFSGLQFPNYSSELNVNALELDDSALYLCASSLGGLSYNEQFFGPGTRLTVL.

This chain connects TRBV7-8 to TRBJ2-3; 11 bases fit TRBD2. There are 16 residues in the CDR3. Trimming at V came to 5 bases and at J to 2 bases, leaving 6 bases not matched to a gene. The V gene's germline CDR1 is SGHVS and CDR2 FQNEAQ. DNA for the CDR3: TGTGCCAGCAGCACCCAACTAGCGGGGGCCACAGATACGCAGTATTTT. It specifies CASSTQLAGATDTQYF.

Details on this clone: Because the CDR3's place on the DNA is in doubt, the DNA is left out and the CDR3 is given as listed by TCRdb. The CDR3 is CASSSSGGGTEAFF. V usage is TRBV28 and J usage is TRBJ1-1. The CDR3 is 14 amino acids long, termini counted. CDR1 MDHEN and CDR2 SYDVKM come from the germline V gene.

The V gene is TRBV4-1, the J gene TRBJ2-6; TRBD2 aligns across 9 bases. CDR1 is MGHRA and CDR2 is YSYEKL in the germline V gene. The CDR3 is 19 amino acids. After removal of 0 bases from V and 0 bases from J, the junction contained 6 bases not matched to a gene. The CDR3 region is CASSQEDSGGSSGANVLTF. CDR3 bases: TGCGCCAGCAGCCAAGAGGATAGCGGGGGTAGCTCTGGGGCCAACGTCCTGACTTTC.

V usage is TRBV20-1 and J usage is TRBJ1-5; no reliable D call. This CDR3 is 13 amino acids long. Germline V gene sequence: CDR1 DFQATT, CDR2 SNEGSKA (reference sequence). The V end was cut by 3 bases, the J end by 3 bases, with 9 bases between. CDR3 sequence: CSASKQVNQPQHF. In DNA form, the CDR3 reads TGCAGTGCTAGTAAGCAGGTCAATCAGCCCCAGCATTTT.

This clone was seen just once. V usage is TRBV4-3 and J usage is TRBJ1-1, with D possibly being TRBD1 (5 bases). The germline V gene encodes CDR1 LGHNA and CDR2 YSLEER. The ends were cut back, 0 bases at V and 5 bases at J, with 13 bases in the middle. The CDR3 is 15 amino acids. CDR3 nucleotides: TGCGCCAGCAGCCAAGATGGAGGGGTAAAGACTGAAGCTTTCTTT. Residues: CASSQDGGVKTEAFF.

The genes are TRBV2 and TRBJ1-5; 8 bases are a match to TRBD1. This CDR3 region has 13 residues. Germline V gives CDR1 SNHLY, CDR2 FYNNEI. V lost 7 bases and J lost 5; bases outside the gene matches: 4. The CDR3 coding sequence is TGTGCCAGCATCATGGACAGGGATCAGCCCCAGCATTTT. Protein sequence: CASIMDRDQPQHF. The whole variable domain, filled in from reference TRBV2 and TRBJ1-5, reads EPEVTQTPSHQVTQMGQEVILRCVPISNHLYFYWYRQILGQKVEFLVSFYNNEISEKSEIFDDQFSVERPDGSNFTLKIRSTKLEDSAMYFCASIMDRDQPQHFGDGTRLSIL.

The chain uses TRBV29-1 and TRBJ2-1; 11 positions match TRBD2. Trimming at V came to 7 bases and at J to 9 bases, leaving 17 bases not matched to a gene. Germline V lookup: CDR1 SQVTM, CDR2 ANQGSEA. The CDR3 length is 16 residues. CDR3: CSAIVGRTSGLSEQFF. In nucleotides, the CDR3 is TGCAGCGCCATTGTGGGCCGGACTAGCGGGTTAAGTGAGCAGTTCTTC.

In its sample, this clone is medium-sized (0.01 to 0.1%). The gene calls are TRBV3-1 (or the pseudogene TRBV3-2) and TRBJ2-1; 10 positions match TRBD1. CDR3 length equals 16 residues. J lost 6 bases, V lost 4 bases, and 9 bases had no gene match. Germline V gene data show CDR1 as LGHDT and CDR2 as YNNKEL (reference sequence). The DNA for the CDR3 is TGTGCCAGCAGCCCGCGTTGGGGACAGGGGCTCAATGAGCAGTTCTTC. As protein: CASSPRWGQGLNEQFF.

This clone has just one count. The chain joins TRBV3-1 (or the pseudogene TRBV3-2) to TRBJ1-6, with 8 nucleotides matching TRBD1. CDR3 length equals 14 residues. CDR1 is LGHDT, CDR2 YNNKEL, per germline (reference sequence). With 7 bases clipped from V and 7 bases from J, the junction kept 6 bases outside the gene matches. The CDR3 DNA reads TGTGCCAGCACCTGGACAGGGAGGAATTCACCCCTCCACTTT. Translating it yields CASTWTGRNSPLHF.

The chain has TRBV10-2 and TRBJ2-2; D unresolved. Germline CDR1 and CDR2: WSHSY and SAAADI. This CDR3 comprises 12 residues. V was cut by 6 bases and J by 5 bases, with 7 bases left in between. The CDR3 coding sequence is TGCGCCAGCAGGAGAGAGACCGGGGAGCTGTTTTTT. Its translation is CASRRETGELFF.

The CDR3 DNA is TGTGCCAGCAGTTACGGTGCGGGGGTGAACCAAGAGACCCAGTACTTC. Translation: CASSYGAGVNQETQYF. The genes are TRBV6-2 or TRBV6-3 and TRBJ2-5; 7 bases line up with TRBD2. The germline V gene has CDR1 MNHEY and CDR2 SVGEGT. The V and J ends lost 2 bases and 0 bases, in that order; junction bases with no gene match: 6. The CDR3 consists of 16 residues.

This clone was seen a handful of times. The gene calls are TRBV7-3 and TRBJ2-2; no firm D call. V was shortened by 2 bases and J by 0 bases, with 10 bases between the two germline ends. Germline V gene sequence: CDR1 SGHTA, CDR2 FQGTGA. The CDR3 is made up of 16 amino acids. The CDR3 sequence is CASSLRSGANTGELFF. As DNA, the CDR3 is TGTGCCAGCAGCTTACGTTCAGGCGCGAACACCGGGGAGCTGTTTTTT.

The V and J genes are TRBV7-6 and TRBJ2-5; TRBD2 agrees at 13 bases. The germline V gene has CDR1 SGHVS and CDR2 FNYEAQ. With 5 bases clipped from V and 5 bases from J, the junction kept 8 bases outside the gene matches. The CDR3 runs to 16 residues. CDR3 coding DNA: TGTGCCAGCAGCGCACGCCCGGGACTAGCGGGGGAGACCCAGTACTTC. This gives the protein CASSARPGLAGETQYF. The full variable domain, with the rest looked up from reference TRBV7-6 and TRBJ2-5, is GAGVSQSPRYKVTKRGQDVALRCDPISGHVSLYWYRQALGQGPEFLTYFNYEAQQDKSGLPNDRFSAERPEGSISTLTIQRTEQRDSAMYRCASSARPGLAGETQYFGPGTRLLVL.

The chain is built from TRBV11-2 and TRBJ1-2; D ambiguous. This CDR3 spans 13 amino acids. Trimming took 1 base from V and 6 from J, leaving 9 bases between them. Germline CDR1 SGHAT, CDR2 FQNNGV. The DNA for the CDR3 is TGTGCCAGCAGCTTAGGGCCAATGGATGGCTACACCTTC. This codes for CASSLGPMDGYTF.